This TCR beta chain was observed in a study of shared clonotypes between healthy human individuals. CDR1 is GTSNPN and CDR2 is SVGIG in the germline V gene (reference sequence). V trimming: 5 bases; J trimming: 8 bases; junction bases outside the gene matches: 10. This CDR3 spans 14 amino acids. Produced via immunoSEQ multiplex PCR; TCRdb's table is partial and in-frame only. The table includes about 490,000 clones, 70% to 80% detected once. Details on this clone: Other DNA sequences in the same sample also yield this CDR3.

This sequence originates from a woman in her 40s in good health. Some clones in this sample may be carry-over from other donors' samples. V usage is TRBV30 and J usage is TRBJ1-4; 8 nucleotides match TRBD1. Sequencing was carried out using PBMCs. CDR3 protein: CAWAYGQGWEKLFF. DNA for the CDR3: TGTGCCTGGGCCTATGGACAGGGATGGGAAAAACTGTTTTTT.